This TCR beta chain was captured in a study of control samples from healthy donors and cancer patients. Measured with immunoSEQ multiplex PCR; TCRdb has only the in-frame clones, and not every one. The sample yields about 120,000 clones, roughly 88% seen once. Input material: blood. The TCR originated in a man aged 40-55 years in good health.

In nucleotides, the CDR3 is TGTGCCAGCAGCGTAACCCGACAGTCAAACTACACCTTC. Protein product: CASSVTRQSNYTF. The chain carries TRBV5-4 and TRBJ1-2, with D maybe TRBD1 (5 bases). Germline V lookup: CDR1 SGHNT, CDR2 YYREEE (reference sequence). This CDR3 is built from 13 residues. Trimming cost V 4 bases and J 10 bases, with 17 bases left between them.